These 16 T cell receptor beta chains originate from one sample sequenced in a study of regulatory T cells in long-lasting Graves disease (dated by TCRdb to the early 2020s). Interpreted using the paper, the time point label stands for: persistent/refractory GD, antithyroid drugs over 5 years with positive TRAb. For both TCR sequencing and RNA sequencing, RNA was extracted from PBMCs in TRIzol. Libraries were built with multiplex PCR. The sequencer was an Illumina HiSeq 4000. To build TCR beta libraries, CDR3 regions were amplified by Arm-PCR using iRepertoire HTBI primers. The public sequencing data were trimmed at Q25 with fastp and processed into clonotypes with MiXCR by TCRdb, which kept only in-frame beta chains. Each CDR3 protein gets just one entry, which takes the most common genes and DNA from the rows behind it. The sample table records about half a million distinct CDR3 sequences; about 22% of these occur just once. Around 13% of the sample is taken by the ten largest.

The sample consisted of peripheral blood mononuclear cells (PBMCs), taken when the disease was refractory, from a patient treated with antithyroid drugs. Receptor source: a female donor with Graves disease.

J is TRBJ2-2 and V is TRBV6-1, with D unresolved. Between the trimmed V and J ends, which lost 7 bases and 5 bases, there was a span of 14 bases. Germline CDR1 MNHNS, CDR2 SASEGT. This CDR3 region has 14 residues. CDR3 bases: TGTGCCAGCACCTCGATTGTTGGGACCGGGGAGCTGTTTTTT. Its translation is CASTSIVGTGELFF.

The chain recombines TRBV27 with TRBJ2-5; 10 bases are a match to TRBD2. Germline V gene sequence: CDR1 MNHEY, CDR2 SMNVEV (reference sequence). J lost 5 bases, V lost 3 bases, and 24 bases had no gene match. This CDR3 region has 21 residues. This CDR3 is CASSLWQGRPIAGGGRETQYF. The CDR3 nucleotides read TGTGCCAGCAGTTTGTGGCAGGGCCGACCAATAGCGGGAGGCGGACGTGAGACCCAGTACTTC.

This clonotype was seen only a few times. The chain couples TRBV29-1 to TRBJ1-4, with D possibly being TRBD1 (5 bases). Per the germline V gene, CDR1 is SQVTM and CDR2 is ANQGSEA. The CDR3 totals 14 residues. Trimming cost V 7 bases and J 7 bases, with 19 bases left between them. The CDR3 loop is CSASTGGVVEKLFF. In DNA, the CDR3 is TGCAGCGCCTCCACGGGGGGGGTAGTTGAAAAACTGTTTTTT.

The rearrangement uses TRBV28 and TRBJ1-5; D gene ambiguous. Looked up from germline, CDR1 is MDHEN and CDR2 is SYDVKM. With 8 bases removed from V and 2 bases from J, the gap between germline ends came to 16 bases. This CDR3 has 15 residues. DNA of the CDR3: TGTGCCAGCCAGACCCCCGACGGAGGCAATCAGCCCCAGCATTTT. Protein: CASQTPDGGNQPQHF.

This clonotype was counted at least ten times. The rearrangement joins TRBV11-1 to TRBJ2-5; D unclear. V lost 1 base and J lost 3, with 6 bases in between. Germline values: CDR1 SGHAT, CDR2 FQDESV (reference sequence). This CDR3 spans 13 amino acids. The CDR3 DNA reads as TGTGCCAGCAGCTTAGTTGAGGAAGAGACCCAGTACTTC. Protein sequence: CASSLVEEETQYF.

V and J are TRBV12-3 or TRBV12-4 and TRBJ2-5; maybe TRBD2 (8 bases). The ends were cut back, 4 bases at V and 5 bases at J, with 14 bases in the middle. This CDR3 has 14 residues. The CDR3 DNA is TGTGCCAGCAGTTCCGGGGGGGACAGCGAGACCCAGTACTTC. Protein: CASSSGGDSETQYF.

This clonotype was detected many times. The chain combines TRBV29-1 with TRBJ1-1; possibly TRBD1 for D (5 bases). CDR3 length equals 13 residues. Germline V lookup: CDR1 SQVTM, CDR2 ANQGSEA. Trimming pared 7 bases from V and 1 base from J, leaving 13 bases between. The CDR3 nucleotides are TGCAGCGCCACGGGGCATGGGAACACTGAAGCTTTCTTT. Its protein product is CSATGHGNTEAFF. The variable domain in full, with the rest retrieved from reference TRBV29-1 and TRBJ1-1, is SAVISQKPSRDICQRGTSLTIQCQVDSQVTMMFWYRQQPGQSLTLIATANQGSEATYESGFVIDKFPISRPNLTFSTLTVSNMSPEDSSIYLCSATGHGNTEAFFGQGTRLTVV.

This chain links TRBV4-3 with TRBJ1-1, with 8 bases aligning to TRBD1. V was pared by 3 bases and J by 5 bases, with 8 bases of the junction left unmatched. Per germline, CDR1 LGHNA and CDR2 YSLEER. The CDR3 has 15 residues. As DNA, the CDR3 is TGCGCCAGCAGCCATACAGGTGGGACAGGTACTGAAGCTTTCTTT. Its protein product is CASSHTGGTGTEAFF.

This clonotype came up many times. The J gene is TRBJ2-5, the V gene TRBV28; 10 bases line up with TRBD2. J lost 5 bases, V lost 7 bases, and 4 bases had no gene match. Looked up from germline, CDR1 is MDHEN and CDR2 is SYDVKM. The CDR3 covers 13 residues. The CDR3: CASTSGGVETQYF. CDR3 DNA: TGTGCCAGCACTAGCGGGGGTGTGGAGACCCAGTACTTC. Drawing the rest from reference TRBV28 and TRBJ2-5, the complete variable domain is DVKVTQSSRYLVKRTGEKVFLECVQDMDHENMFWYRQDPGLGLRLIYFSYDVKMKEKGDIPEGYSVSREKKERFSLILESASTNQTSMYLCASTSGGVETQYFGPGTRLLVL.

The V call is TRBV30, the J call TRBJ1-4, with TRBD1 matching 9 bases. CDR3 length: 16 amino acids. Losses at the gene ends were 2 bases for V and 4 bases for J; bases not matched to a gene: 8. From germline, CDR1 is GTSNPN and CDR2 SVGIG (reference sequence). Written as DNA, the CDR3 is TGTGCCTGGAGTCCCCCGGGACAGGGATTTAATGAAAAACTGTTTTTT. Protein: CAWSPPGQGFNEKLFF.

The CDR3 is CAWSGGGTYKNIQYF. Written as DNA, the CDR3 is TGTGCCTGGAGTGGAGGGGGGACATACAAAAACATTCAGTACTTC. This rearrangement joins TRBV30 to TRBJ2-4; D is tentatively TRBD1 or TRBD2 (6 bases each). The germline CDR1 and CDR2 sequences are GTSNPN and SVGIG (reference sequence). Trimming took off 1 base at V and 3 bases at J, with 13 bases between the two ends. CDR3 size: 15 residues.

In this sample, this clonotype turned up many times. This sequence joins TRBV29-1 and TRBJ1-5; D gene ambiguous. The germline V and J ends were trimmed by 4 bases and 7 bases, with 11 bases remaining between them. Germline loops: CDR1 SQVTM, CDR2 ANQGSEA. CDR3 size: 12 residues. The CDR3 DNA reads as TGCAGCGTTGGGAGGGAAGGACAGCCCCAGCATTTT. Translated, it gives CSVGREGQPQHF.

This clonotype showed up many times. This chain joins TRBV28 and TRBJ2-7, with 7 bases fitting TRBD2. Trimming at V came to 2 bases and at J to 0 bases, leaving 7 bases not matched to a gene. Germline loops: CDR1 MDHEN, CDR2 SYDVKM. The CDR3 length is 16 residues. The DNA for the CDR3 is TGTGCCAGCAGTTTAATCGGCGGGGGTCGCTCCTACGAGCAGTACTTC. Amino acid sequence: CASSLIGGGRSYEQYF.

As to this clonotype: This sequence may be a read error, since a much larger clone differs from it by one base. The chain is built from TRBV12-3 or TRBV12-4 and TRBJ1-3; D unresolved. With 10 bases removed from V and 4 bases from J, the gap between germline ends came to 14 bases. CDR3 length equals 13 residues. This CDR3 is CANSKNQGNTIYF. CDR3 bases: TGTGCCAACAGCAAAAATCAGGGAAACACCATATATTTT.

This clonotype was seen a few times. This may come from a read error, since a much larger clone is one base off. The V gene is TRBV7-3, the J gene TRBJ2-5; D may be TRBD1 (6 bases). The ends were cut back, 5 bases at V and 4 bases at J, with 14 bases in the middle. Germline lookup yields CDR1 SGHTA and CDR2 FQGTGA. The CDR3 runs to 14 residues. As DNA, the CDR3 is TGTGCCAGCAGCCGGGACATTGGCAGAGAGACCCAGTACTTC. As protein: CASSRDIGRETQYF.

This clonotype has a count of ten or more. This chain joins TRBV2 and TRBJ2-5, with D possibly matching TRBD2 (6 bases). The CDR3 has 11 amino acids. V was shortened by 8 bases and J by 5 bases, with 9 bases between the two germline ends. Per the germline V gene, CDR1 is SNHLY and CDR2 is FYNNEI. The CDR3, as DNA: TGTGCCAGCCGGGGGATTGAGACCCAGTACTTC. This encodes CASRGIETQYF.